The 7 T cell receptor beta chains reported below all come from one sample, sequenced in a study of T cells expressing NK-cell markers. TCRdb re-analyzed the 5' RACE reads; it lists each CDR3 protein once, without DNA. The sample holds 500,000 to 700,000 distinct CDR3 sequences. The sequenced sample consisted of blood T cells: a sorted CD56 or NKG2C T cell subset, CD4+ or CD8+ T cells, or bulk PBMC T cells (not recorded which). These receptor sequences come from a young man in good health.

This sequence joins TRBV5-6 and TRBJ2-2; absent DNA, TCRdb's TRBD2 call cannot be checked. The CDR3 consists of 20 residues. From germline, CDR1 is SGHDT and CDR2 YYEEEE. The CDR3 is CASNPFGTSGRPVVGGELFF.

The chain couples TRBV6-1 to TRBJ2-7; lacking DNA, the TRBD2 call made by TCRdb goes unchecked. The CDR3 extends over 16 amino acids. CDR1 and CDR2 from the germline V gene are MNHNS and SASEGT. The CDR3 here is CASRQRKAGGNYEQYF.

The chain combines TRBV7-9 with TRBJ2-1; with no DNA, the TCRdb D assignment of TRBD2 cannot be verified. CDR1 and CDR2 (germline): SEHNR, FQNEAQ (reference sequence). This CDR3 region has 14 residues. The CDR3 region is CASSFLDYLHEQFF.

The chain has TRBV7-2 and TRBJ2-3. The CDR3 is 15 residues long. Germline V gives CDR1 SGHTA, CDR2 FQGNSA. CDR3 amino acids: CASSLKTDGTDTQYF.

The chain has TRBV12-3 or TRBV12-4 and TRBJ1-5. The CDR3 is 15 amino acids. Here the CDR3 reads CASSLSQGLGQPQHF.

The V gene is TRBV10-2, the J gene TRBJ2-3; checking the TCRdb D call of TRBD2 is not possible without DNA. The germline V gene encodes CDR1 WSHSY and CDR2 SAAADI. The length of the CDR3 is 16 residues. The CDR3 sequence is CASSNYSGSWTDTQYF.

The chain recombines TRBV27 with TRBJ1-4. This CDR3 has 15 residues. Germline CDR1 and CDR2: MNHEY and SMNVEV (reference sequence). CDR3 loop: CASRRILSTNEKLFF.